Listed below are T cell receptor beta chains from one sample, sequenced in a study of T cell responses to AZD1222 COVID-19 vaccine. Data came from immunoSEQ multiplex PCR; TCRdb stores just in-frame clones and leaves some out. This sample has about 120,000 clones; more than 85% occur once, and the top ten carry 2.4%. Source: peripheral blood, taken on day 0 of AZD1222 vaccination. Receptors originate from an adult in good health. Each CDR3 is given with its conserved first and last residue. A D gene is named only where the DNA matches it firmly. A clone size is listed for some rows: how often the clone was seen (once, few, many), or a class if it is expanded.

abundance: .
j_gene: TRBJ2-7
len: 16
d_gene: TRBD2
v_gene: TRBV11-2
CDR3aa: CASSQFTSGRPYEQYF
CDR3nt: TGTGCCAGCAGCCAATTTACTAGCGGGAGGCCCTACGAGCAGTACTTC

abundance: .
j_gene: TRBJ1-2
len: 14
d_gene: .
v_gene: TRBV15
CDR3aa: CATSTRRTGEGYTF
CDR3nt: TGTGCCACCAGCACCCGAAGGACTGGCGAGGGCTACACCTTC

abundance: once
j_gene: TRBJ2-5
len: 16
d_gene: TRBD1
v_gene: TRBV5-1
CDR3aa: CASSLVGTGGRETQYF
CDR3nt: TGCGCCAGCAGCTTGGTCGGGACAGGGGGCCGGGAGACCCAGTACTTC

abundance: .
j_gene: TRBJ2-7
len: 13
d_gene: .
v_gene: TRBV20-1
CDR3aa: CSASTGTTYEQYF
CDR3nt: TGCAGTGCGAGTACAGGGACTACCTACGAGCAGTACTTC

abundance: .
j_gene: TRBJ2-5
len: 15
d_gene: .
v_gene: TRBV18
CDR3aa: CASSPLLGFQETQYF
CDR3nt: TGTGCCAGCTCACCACTCCTAGGTTTCCAAGAGACCCAGTACTTC

abundance: .
j_gene: TRBJ1-1
len: 15
d_gene: TRBD1
v_gene: TRBV28
CDR3aa: CASRGQDRAWTEAFF
CDR3nt: TGTGCCAGCAGGGGTCAGGACAGGGCATGGACTGAAGCTTTCTTT

abundance: .
j_gene: TRBJ1-5
len: 14
d_gene: TRBD1
v_gene: TRBV5-1
CDR3aa: CASSPGTVGQPQHF
CDR3nt: TGCGCCAGCAGCCCCGGGACAGTGGGTCAGCCCCAGCATTTT

abundance: .
j_gene: TRBJ1-1
len: 14
d_gene: .
v_gene: TRBV5-1
CDR3aa: CASSLAQANTEAFF
CDR3nt: TGCGCCAGCAGCTTGGCACAGGCAAACACTGAAGCTTTCTTT

abundance: .
j_gene: TRBJ1-5
len: 15
d_gene: TRBD1
v_gene: TRBV7-9
CDR3aa: CASSSMGRGYQPQHF
CDR3nt: TGTGCCAGCAGCTCCATGGGCAGGGGGTATCAGCCCCAGCATTTT

abundance: .
j_gene: TRBJ2-7
len: 13
d_gene: .
v_gene: TRBV6-5
CDR3aa: CASIGQARQEQYF
CDR3nt: TGTGCCAGCATCGGGCAGGCTCGACAGGAGCAGTACTTC

abundance: .
j_gene: TRBJ1-2
len: 14
d_gene: .
v_gene: TRBV20-1
CDR3aa: CSASRSPANYGYTF
CDR3nt: TGCAGTGCTAGTAGATCCCCGGCTAACTATGGCTACACCTTC

abundance: .
j_gene: TRBJ2-3
len: 13
d_gene: .
v_gene: TRBV19
CDR3aa: CASRSGAGDTQYF
CDR3nt: TGTGCCAGTAGAAGTGGGGCCGGAGATACGCAGTATTTT

abundance: .
j_gene: TRBJ2-3
len: 13
d_gene: .
v_gene: TRBV18
CDR3aa: CASSPIGADTQYF
CDR3nt: TGTGCCAGCTCACCAATCGGGGCAGATACGCAGTATTTT

abundance: .
j_gene: TRBJ2-1
len: 16
d_gene: .
v_gene: TRBV7-3
CDR3aa: CASSPAVRASYNEQFF
CDR3nt: TGTGCCAGCAGCCCAGCCGTGAGGGCATCCTACAATGAGCAGTTCTTC